This T cell receptor (beta chain) was sequenced in a study of T cell changes during pregnancy in multiple sclerosis. CDR1 SGHRS and CDR2 YFSETQ come from the germline V gene. CDR3 length: 18 residues. J gave up 0 bases and V 4 bases, and 13 bases lay outside the gene matches. Profiled with immunoSEQ multiplex PCR; TCRdb holds only in-frame clones, not every one. This table holds roughly 100,000 clones, about nine tenths found once. Sequenced material: peripheral blood, taken in the second trimester of pregnancy. The clonotype comes from a female donor in good health, enrolled as a control in a pregnancy study. This chain links TRBV5-1 with TRBJ1-2; 9 nucleotides agree with TRBD1. The CDR3 DNA reads as TGCGCCAGCAGCACGGGACAGGGCCTCTGGGGACCTAACTATGGCTACACCTTC. Translating gives CASSTGQGLWGPNYGYTF.